Reported below is one TCR beta chain. The data originate from a study of blood T cell repertoires in COVID-19. Study as a whole: Donors in the United States, Italy and Spain gave samples during acute or convalescent COVID-19. From T cells, B-cell-depleted T cells, or PBMCs came the material, which was cDNA or gDNA.

CDR3 length: 16 residues. Germline V CDR1 and CDR2: MGHRA, YSYEKL. V was pared by 2 bases and J by 9 bases, with 10 bases of the junction left unmatched. Methods used by the authors: Researchers report that nucleated cell counts were estimated from reference gene primer amplification. This table comes from immunoSEQ multiplex PCR, and its TCRdb copy is limited to in-frame clones, with some not included. That table gives V, J and clone size, and the DNA gave D and trimming. The sample consists of approximately 230,000 clones, 80% to 85% of them appearing once. The chain combines TRBV4-1 with TRBJ2-1; 10 nucleotides agree with TRBD1. Sequenced material: peripheral blood. The receptor was isolated from a man aged 25 to 45 with active or convalescent COVID-19. This chain's CDR3 is CASSQSPGQGNPEQFF. CDR3 sequence (DNA): TGCGCCAGCAGCCAATCCCCGGGACAGGGGAACCCTGAGCAGTTCTTC.